Listed below are T cell receptor beta chains from one sample, sequenced in a study of beta chain features in type 1 diabetes. Generated by immunoSEQ multiplex PCR, the TCRdb table keeps only in-frame clones and is missing some. The data hold about 160,000 clones, with almost 65% observed a single time. Input material: naive CD4+ T cells from blood. The receptor set was obtained from a young man with type 1 diabetes. CDR3s include the opening cysteine and the closing phenylalanine or tryptophan. The order of the fields is CDR3 length, V gene, D gene, clone size, J gene, CDR3 DNA, CDR3 protein. D genes are given only for firm matches. Clone size is shown for a subset of rows, as once, few, many or a class of expanded clone.

len: 12
v_gene: TRBV25-1
d_gene: NA
abundance: few
j_gene: TRBJ1-2
CDR3nt: TGTGCCAGCAGTGAAGTCGGAGGTGGCTACACCTTC
CDR3aa: CASSEVGGGYTF

len: 15
v_gene: TRBV6-5
d_gene: TRBD1
abundance: NA
j_gene: TRBJ2-7
CDR3nt: TGTGCCAGCAGCCCTAGGACAGGGGGCTCCTACGAGCAGTACTTC
CDR3aa: CASSPRTGGSYEQYF

len: 12
v_gene: TRBV7-2
d_gene: NA
abundance: NA
j_gene: TRBJ2-7
CDR3nt: TGTGCCAGCAGCTCCCCGAACAGGGAGCAGTACTTC
CDR3aa: CASSSPNREQYF

len: 13
v_gene: TRBV30
d_gene: NA
abundance: NA
j_gene: TRBJ2-5
CDR3nt: TGTGCCTGGGCCCGAGTAGCGGAAGAGACCCAGTACTTC
CDR3aa: CAWARVAEETQYF

len: 12
v_gene: TRBV28
d_gene: NA
abundance: NA
j_gene: TRBJ2-5
CDR3nt: TGTGCCAGCCAAGCCGTAAAAGAGACCCAGTACTTC
CDR3aa: CASQAVKETQYF

len: 13
v_gene: TRBV11-2
d_gene: NA
abundance: few
j_gene: TRBJ2-3
CDR3nt: TGTGCCAGCAGATCGAGAAGCACAGATACGCAGTATTTT
CDR3aa: CASRSRSTDTQYF

len: 15
v_gene: TRBV12-5
d_gene: NA
abundance: once
j_gene: TRBJ2-5
CDR3nt: TGTGCTAGTGGTTTGGCGAGGATTTACCAAGAGACCCAGTACTTC
CDR3aa: CASGLARIYQETQYF

len: 13
v_gene: TRBV5-6
d_gene: TRBD2
abundance: NA
j_gene: TRBJ2-5
CDR3nt: TGTGCCAGCAGCTTGCTGGGAGGGGAGACCCAGTACTTC
CDR3aa: CASSLLGGETQYF

len: 14
v_gene: TRBV4-1
d_gene: NA
abundance: NA
j_gene: TRBJ1-2
CDR3nt: TGCGCCAGCAACCGAGATCAGGATCCGTATGGCTACACCTTC
CDR3aa: CASNRDQDPYGYTF

len: 12
v_gene: TRBV7-9
d_gene: NA
abundance: NA
j_gene: TRBJ2-5
CDR3nt: TGTGCCAGCAACCGCTTGGGGGAGACCCAGTACTTC
CDR3aa: CASNRLGETQYF

len: 16
v_gene: TRBV9
d_gene: NA
abundance: NA
j_gene: TRBJ1-3
CDR3nt: TGTGCCAGCAGCGTAGATGGGGGCGGAATTGGAAACACCATATATTTT
CDR3aa: CASSVDGGGIGNTIYF

len: 13
v_gene: TRBV29-1
d_gene: NA
abundance: NA
j_gene: TRBJ1-2
CDR3nt: TGCAGCGTCGTGGCCAGGGGAAACTATGGCTACACCTTC
CDR3aa: CSVVARGNYGYTF

len: 13
v_gene: TRBV7-2
d_gene: NA
abundance: few
j_gene: TRBJ1-1
CDR3nt: TGTGCCAGCAGGGGCCCGGGGCGCACTGAAGCTTTCTTT
CDR3aa: CASRGPGRTEAFF

len: 12
v_gene: TRBV21-1
d_gene: NA
abundance: NA
j_gene: TRBJ1-2
CDR3nt: TGTGCCAGCAGCGACAGGTGCTATGGCTACACCTTC
CDR3aa: CASSDRCYGYTF

len: 12
v_gene: TRBV30
d_gene: TRBD2
abundance: NA
j_gene: TRBJ2-1
CDR3nt: TGTGCCTGGAGGGAAAGCGGGGGCCCTAAGTTCTTC
CDR3aa: CAWRESGGPKFF

len: 14
v_gene: TRBV29-1
d_gene: TRBD2
abundance: few
j_gene: TRBJ2-1
CDR3nt: TGCAGCGTTGCTAGCGGGGGGTCGTACAATGAGCAGTTCTTC
CDR3aa: CSVASGGSYNEQFF

len: 15
v_gene: TRBV18
d_gene: TRBD1
abundance: NA
j_gene: TRBJ2-5
CDR3nt: TGTGCCAGCTCACCGGGGACAGACTCCCAAGAGACCCAGTACTTC
CDR3aa: CASSPGTDSQETQYF

len: 16
v_gene: TRBV7-9
d_gene: TRBD2
abundance: NA
j_gene: TRBJ2-3
CDR3nt: TGTGCCAGCAGCCCCAGGCTAGCGGTGGTCACAGATACGCAGTATTTT
CDR3aa: CASSPRLAVVTDTQYF

len: 15
v_gene: TRBV7-9
d_gene: NA
abundance: NA
j_gene: TRBJ2-7
CDR3nt: TGTGCCAGCAGCTCCGGTTCCGTCCTATCCTACGAGCAGTACTTC
CDR3aa: CASSSGSVLSYEQYF

len: 13
v_gene: TRBV7-2
d_gene: NA
abundance: few
j_gene: TRBJ1-2
CDR3nt: TGTGCCAGCAGCCGAGACTTAGGCTATGGCTACACCTTC
CDR3aa: CASSRDLGYGYTF

len: 14
v_gene: TRBV5-4
d_gene: TRBD1
abundance: few
j_gene: TRBJ1-1
CDR3nt: TGTGCCAGCAGCTTACAGACAGGGTTAACTGAAGCTTTCTTT
CDR3aa: CASSLQTGLTEAFF

len: 13
v_gene: TRBV29-1
d_gene: NA
abundance: NA
j_gene: TRBJ1-4
CDR3nt: TGCAGCTTTGGGGGGATCGGTAATGAAAAACTGTTTTTT
CDR3aa: CSFGGIGNEKLFF

len: 17
v_gene: TRBV9
d_gene: NA
abundance: NA
j_gene: TRBJ1-1
CDR3nt: TGTGCCAGCAGCGTAGCGGGATGGGGTCGGTCAGGGGAGGAAGCTTTCTTT
CDR3aa: CASSVAGWGRSGEEAFF

len: 13
v_gene: TRBV30
d_gene: NA
abundance: few
j_gene: TRBJ1-5
CDR3nt: TGTGCCTGGAGTGCCCAGGGAGATCAGCCCCAGCATTTT
CDR3aa: CAWSAQGDQPQHF

len: 10
v_gene: TRBV11-1
d_gene: NA
abundance: NA
j_gene: TRBJ2-7
CDR3nt: TGTGCCAGCAGCTTCTACGAGCAGTACTTC
CDR3aa: CASSFYEQYF

len: 14
v_gene: TRBV18
d_gene: NA
abundance: few
j_gene: TRBJ2-5
CDR3nt: TGTGCCAGCTCACCGGGTCAGGTCCAAGAGACCCAGTACTTC
CDR3aa: CASSPGQVQETQYF

len: 13
v_gene: TRBV9
d_gene: NA
abundance: NA
j_gene: TRBJ2-2
CDR3nt: TGTGCCAGCAGCCCCTCGCAGGCCGGGGAGCTGTTTTTT
CDR3aa: CASSPSQAGELFF

len: 11
v_gene: TRBV6-1
d_gene: NA
abundance: NA
j_gene: TRBJ2-7
CDR3nt: TGTGCCAGCACCGAGTTAGGCGAGCAGTACTTC
CDR3aa: CASTELGEQYF

len: 14
v_gene: TRBV9
d_gene: NA
abundance: NA
j_gene: TRBJ2-3
CDR3nt: TGTGCCAGCAGCGTAGGGGGGGCCTGGGATACGCAGTATTTT
CDR3aa: CASSVGGAWDTQYF

len: 13
v_gene: TRBV7-9
d_gene: NA
abundance: NA
j_gene: TRBJ2-5
CDR3nt: TGTGCCAGCAGCTGGGAGGAGCGGGAGACCCAGTACTTC
CDR3aa: CASSWEERETQYF

len: 14
v_gene: TRBV29-1
d_gene: TRBD1
abundance: NA
j_gene: TRBJ2-7
CDR3nt: TGCAGCGTCCGACCGGGACAGGGTAAGGACGAGCAGTACTTC
CDR3aa: CSVRPGQGKDEQYF

len: 14
v_gene: TRBV14
d_gene: NA
abundance: once
j_gene: TRBJ1-2
CDR3nt: TGTGCCAGCAGCCAAGTGGAATCACGCCTTGGCTACACCTTC
CDR3aa: CASSQVESRLGYTF

len: 14
v_gene: TRBV9
d_gene: NA
abundance: NA
j_gene: TRBJ2-3
CDR3nt: TGTGCCAGCAGCTCAGGACTATTCACAGATACGCAGTATTTT
CDR3aa: CASSSGLFTDTQYF

len: 16
v_gene: TRBV10-2
d_gene: TRBD1
abundance: once
j_gene: TRBJ2-1
CDR3nt: TGCGCCAGCAAAAATGACAGGGGATCGTCCTACAATGAGCAGTTCTTC
CDR3aa: CASKNDRGSSYNEQFF

len: 12
v_gene: TRBV30
d_gene: NA
abundance: few
j_gene: TRBJ2-1
CDR3nt: TGTGCCTGGAGGGACCTATCGGATGAGCAGTTCTTC
CDR3aa: CAWRDLSDEQFF

len: 15
v_gene: TRBV5-1
d_gene: NA
abundance: NA
j_gene: TRBJ2-1
CDR3nt: TGCGCCAGCAGCTTGTGGAGCAGGGTCGGTAATGAGCAGTTCTTC
CDR3aa: CASSLWSRVGNEQFF

len: 15
v_gene: TRBV4-3
d_gene: NA
abundance: NA
j_gene: TRBJ2-1
CDR3nt: TGCGCCAGCAGCCAAGTGCCGTGGAGGTACGATGAGCAGTTCTTC
CDR3aa: CASSQVPWRYDEQFF

len: 12
v_gene: TRBV29-1
d_gene: NA
abundance: NA
j_gene: TRBJ1-2
CDR3nt: TGCAGCGTTCTGGACAGCCAGGGAGGCTACACCTTC
CDR3aa: CSVLDSQGGYTF

len: 11
v_gene: TRBV7-9
d_gene: NA
abundance: NA
j_gene: TRBJ2-1
CDR3nt: TGTGCCAGCAGCTTAGAGCGTGAGCAGTTCTTC
CDR3aa: CASSLEREQFF

len: 14
v_gene: TRBV2
d_gene: NA
abundance: few
j_gene: TRBJ2-3
CDR3nt: TGTGCCAGGAACGCAGAATTATCATCAGATACGCAGTATTTT
CDR3aa: CARNAELSSDTQYF

len: 14
v_gene: TRBV29-1
d_gene: TRBD1
abundance: NA
j_gene: TRBJ2-5
CDR3nt: TGCAGCGTTGATCAGGGCAGGGGGCAAGAGACCCAGTACTTC
CDR3aa: CSVDQGRGQETQYF

len: 10
v_gene: TRBV6-6
d_gene: NA
abundance: NA
j_gene: TRBJ2-5
CDR3nt: TGTGCCAGCAGACAAGAGACCCAGTACTTC
CDR3aa: CASRQETQYF

len: 15
v_gene: TRBV9
d_gene: NA
abundance: NA
j_gene: TRBJ2-1
CDR3nt: TGTGCCAGCAGCGCCCTGGCTAGCATCGGCAATGAGCAGTTCTTC
CDR3aa: CASSALASIGNEQFF

len: 14
v_gene: TRBV7-7
d_gene: NA
abundance: NA
j_gene: TRBJ2-3
CDR3nt: TGTGCTAGCAGCACGAGTAGTTTTGCAGATACGCAGTATTTT
CDR3aa: CASSTSSFADTQYF

len: 14
v_gene: TRBV28
d_gene: NA
abundance: few
j_gene: TRBJ2-3
CDR3nt: TGTGCCAGCAGTCCGCAATCGGGCACAGATACGCAGTATTTT
CDR3aa: CASSPQSGTDTQYF

len: 17
v_gene: TRBV7-2
d_gene: TRBD1
abundance: NA
j_gene: TRBJ2-3
CDR3nt: TGTGCCAGCAGCTTAGTCGGAGGACAGGTTAGCACAGATACGCAGTATTTT
CDR3aa: CASSLVGGQVSTDTQYF